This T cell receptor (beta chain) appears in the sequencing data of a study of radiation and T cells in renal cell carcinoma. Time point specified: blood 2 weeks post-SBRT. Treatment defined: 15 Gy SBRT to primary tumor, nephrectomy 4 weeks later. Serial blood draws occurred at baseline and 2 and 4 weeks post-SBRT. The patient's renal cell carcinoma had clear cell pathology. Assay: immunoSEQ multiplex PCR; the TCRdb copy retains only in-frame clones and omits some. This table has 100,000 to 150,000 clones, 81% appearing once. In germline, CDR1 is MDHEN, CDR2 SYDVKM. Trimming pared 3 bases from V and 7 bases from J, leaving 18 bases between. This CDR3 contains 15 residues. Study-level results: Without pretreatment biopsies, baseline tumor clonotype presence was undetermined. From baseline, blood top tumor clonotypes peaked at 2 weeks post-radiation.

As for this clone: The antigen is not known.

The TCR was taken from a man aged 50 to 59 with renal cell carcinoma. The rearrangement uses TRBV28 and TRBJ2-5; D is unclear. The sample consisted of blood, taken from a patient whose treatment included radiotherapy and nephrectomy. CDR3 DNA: TGTGCCAGCAGTTTCTCACGTGTCAGGATGGGGACCCAGTACTTC. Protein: CASSFSRVRMGTQYF.